A selection of T cell receptor beta chains follows, all from one sample in a study of blood T cell repertoires in COVID-19. Profiled with immunoSEQ multiplex PCR; TCRdb holds only in-frame clones, not every one. The sample contains 95,000 or so clones, around 80% of which appear only once. Sequencing was done on a sample of peripheral blood. The receptors originated from a human donor in a cohort sampled during active COVID-19. Both conserved end residues are part of each CDR3. A D gene is named only where the DNA matches it firmly. Size tells how often a clone was seen (once, few, many) or the class of an expanded clone, and some rows leave it out.

CASSFSGAPYEQYF,TGTGCCAGCAGCTTCTCAGGGGCCCCCTACGAGCAGTACTTC,TRBV5-6,TRBJ2-7,NA,NA
CASSLGLQGRVRSPLHF,TGTGCCAGCAGCTTAGGTCTTCAGGGCAGGGTGCGGTCACCCCTCCACTTT,TRBV7-2,TRBJ1-6,NA,NA
CATSRDPTSLWNEQFF,TGTGCCACCAGCAGAGATCCGACTAGTCTGTGGAATGAGCAGTTCTTC,TRBV15,TRBJ2-1,NA,NA
CAIKGGGQTSSYNEQFF,TGTGCCATCAAAGGCGGGGGCCAGACGAGCTCCTACAATGAGCAGTTCTTC,TRBV10-3,TRBJ2-1,NA,NA
CASSTGDTEAFF,TGCGCCAGCAGCACAGGGGACACTGAAGCTTTCTTT,TRBV5-1,TRBJ1-1,TRBD1,NA
CASSTDRGYGGELFF,TGTGCCAGCAGCACGGACAGGGGATATGGCGGGGAGCTGTTTTTT,TRBV5-4,TRBJ2-2,TRBD1,NA
CASSRGSLNTEAFF,TGTGCCAGCAGCAGAGGGAGCCTGAACACTGAAGCTTTCTTT,TRBV9,TRBJ1-1,NA,NA
CASSPGQSYGYTF,TGTGCCAGTAGTCCGGGACAGTCGTATGGCTACACCTTC,TRBV19,TRBJ1-2,TRBD1,NA
CASSDSRGYEQYF,TGTGCCAGTAGTGACTCCAGGGGGTACGAGCAGTACTTC,TRBV19,TRBJ2-7,TRBD1,NA
CASSLGFGTGTYNEQFF,TGTGCCAGCAGCTTGGGATTTGGGACAGGGACCTACAATGAGCAGTTCTTC,TRBV11-2,TRBJ2-1,TRBD1,NA
CASSLTGVGYTF,TGTGCCAGCAGCTTGACAGGGGTCGGCTACACCTTC,TRBV27,TRBJ1-2,TRBD1,NA
CASSLAPPGEQFF,TGTGCCAGCAGCTTAGCGCCCCCAGGGGAGCAGTTCTTC,TRBV11-3,TRBJ2-1,NA,NA
CASMSPGMVETQYF,TGCGCCAGCATGTCCCCGGGGATGGTGGAGACCCAGTACTTC,TRBV5-1,TRBJ2-5,NA,NA
CASIEELAGGETQYF,TGTGCCAGCATCGAGGAACTAGCGGGAGGGGAGACCCAGTACTTC,TRBV2,TRBJ2-5,TRBD2,NA
CASSLTQGTYGYTF,TGTGCCAGCAGTTTAACCCAGGGCACCTATGGCTACACCTTC,TRBV28,TRBJ1-2,NA,NA
CASSAGLAGIAGELFF,TGTGCCAGCAGCGCCGGACTAGCGGGCATCGCCGGGGAGCTGTTTTTT,TRBV9,TRBJ2-2,TRBD2,NA
CASSATGSYEQYF,TGTGCCAGCAGTGCGACAGGCAGCTACGAGCAGTACTTC,TRBV6-2/TRBV6-3,TRBJ2-7,NA,NA
CASSRDRGLAAKIYNEQFF,TGTGCCAGCAGCCGGGACAGGGGACTAGCGGCCAAAATTTACAATGAGCAGTTCTTC,TRBV3-1/TRBV3-2,TRBJ2-1,NA,NA
CASSLEGASGGQDTQYF,TGCGCCAGCAGCCTCGAAGGAGCTAGCGGGGGGCAGGATACGCAGTATTTT,TRBV4-1,TRBJ2-3,TRBD2,NA
CASSRFRGQGGDSNQPQHF,TGTGCCAGCTCAAGGTTCCGGGGGCAGGGGGGTGATAGCAATCAGCCCCAGCATTTT,TRBV18,TRBJ1-5,TRBD1,NA
CASSGLTSGRSNEQFF,TGTGCCAGCAGTGGGCTGACTAGCGGGAGGAGTAATGAGCAGTTCTTC,TRBV6-1,TRBJ2-1,TRBD2,NA
CASSPRDRGLYEQYF,TGTGCCAGCAGCCCCCGGGACAGGGGCCTCTACGAGCAGTACTTC,TRBV3-1/TRBV3-2,TRBJ2-7,TRBD1,NA
CASSQVPPFRGLDTEAFF,TGCGCCAGCAGCCAAGTTCCGCCGTTCAGGGGCCTAGACACTGAAGCTTTCTTT,TRBV4-3,TRBJ1-1,NA,NA
CASSSDRGETQYF,TGTGCCAGCAGCTCGGACAGGGGAGAGACCCAGTACTTC,TRBV11-2,TRBJ2-5,TRBD1,NA
CASSYRDRLNTEAFF,TGTGCCAGCAGCTACCGGGACAGGTTGAACACTGAAGCTTTCTTT,TRBV7-2,TRBJ1-1,TRBD1,NA
CASSFGGGASGELFF,TGTGCCAGCAGCTTCGGCGGGGGGGCCTCAGGGGAGCTGTTTTTT,TRBV7-2,TRBJ2-2,TRBD2,NA
CASSQDRWAGISGANVLTF,TGCGCCAGCAGCCAAGACAGATGGGCAGGGATCTCTGGGGCCAACGTCCTGACTTTC,TRBV4-1,TRBJ2-6,NA,NA
CASTGHSGNTDTQYF,TGTGCCAGCACTGGGCATAGCGGGAACACAGATACGCAGTATTTT,TRBV25-1,TRBJ2-3,TRBD2,NA
CASSSSGDSYNEQFF,TGTGCCAGCAGTTCTAGCGGGGACTCCTACAATGAGCAGTTCTTC,TRBV6-5,TRBJ2-1,TRBD2,NA
CASSSRTGDTEAFF,TGTGCCAGCAGCTCCAGAACAGGGGACACTGAAGCTTTCTTT,TRBV7-9,TRBJ1-1,TRBD1,many
CASRGRTSAHEQFF,TGTGCCAGTAGAGGAAGGACTAGCGCACATGAGCAGTTCTTC,TRBV19,TRBJ2-1,TRBD2,NA
CASSPSGGNKPLHF,TGTGCCAGCAGCCCCAGTGGGGGGAATAAACCCCTCCACTTT,TRBV7-3,TRBJ1-6,NA,NA
CASSYSVQAAGLEAFF,TGTGCCAGCAGTTACTCAGTTCAGGCGGCGGGTCTCGAGGCTTTCTTT,TRBV6-5,TRBJ1-1,NA,NA
CSASERTSGENEQFF,TGCAGTGCTAGTGAGCGGACTAGCGGCGAGAATGAGCAGTTCTTC,TRBV20-1,TRBJ2-1,TRBD2,NA
CASSRATNEKLFF,TGTGCCAGCAGTCGCGCAACTAATGAAAAACTGTTTTTT,TRBV6-5,TRBJ1-4,NA,once
CASSEEGGPSYEQYF,TGTGCCAGCAGTGAAGAAGGCGGGCCATCCTACGAGCAGTACTTC,TRBV2,TRBJ2-7,NA,NA
CASSEAAAGPLHF,TGTGCCAGCAGTGAGGCAGCGGCTGGACCCCTCCACTTT,TRBV25-1,TRBJ1-6,NA,NA
CASSFSGAYEQYF,TGTGCCAGCAGTTTTAGCGGGGCCTACGAGCAGTACTTC,TRBV28,TRBJ2-7,TRBD2,once
CASKEGSYNSPLHF,TGTGCCAGCAAAGAGGGCTCCTATAATTCACCCCTCCACTTT,TRBV6-1,TRBJ1-6,NA,NA
CASSDHPQGEKLFF,TGTGCCAGCAGCGATCACCCACAGGGCGAAAAACTGTTTTTT,TRBV5-5,TRBJ1-4,NA,NA
CASSSPPTYEQYF,TGCGCCAGCAGCTCGCCCCCTACCTACGAGCAGTACTTC,TRBV5-1,TRBJ2-7,NA,NA
CASSLVSGNPYNEQFF,TGTGCCAGCAGCTTAGTCTCAGGGAACCCCTACAATGAGCAGTTCTTC,TRBV11-2,TRBJ2-1,NA,NA
CASSYGTGTYEQYF,TGTGCCAGCAGTTACGGGACTGGCACCTACGAGCAGTACTTC,TRBV6-5,TRBJ2-7,NA,once
CASSLRPGGSGNEQFF,TGTGCCAGCAGCCTCCGCCCCGGAGGGAGTGGCAATGAGCAGTTCTTC,TRBV7-3,TRBJ2-1,NA,NA
CASVDRGSYEQYF,TGTGCCAGCGTCGACAGGGGCTCCTACGAGCAGTACTTC,TRBV5-8,TRBJ2-7,TRBD1,NA
CASSQGRAGANVLTF,TGTGCCAGCAGCCAAGGCAGGGCTGGGGCCAACGTCCTGACTTTC,TRBV3-1/TRBV3-2,TRBJ2-6,NA,once
CASSRTGEAGNTIYF,TGTGCCAGTAGCCGGACAGGGGAGGCTGGAAACACCATATATTTT,TRBV19,TRBJ1-3,TRBD1,NA
CASSQGDSLTVEAFF,TGTGCCAGCAGTCAAGGGGACTCATTGACGGTAGAAGCTTTCTTT,TRBV3-1/TRBV3-2,TRBJ1-1,NA,NA
CAISEAGALEQYF,TGTGCCATCAGTGAGGCGGGAGCTCTCGAGCAGTACTTC,TRBV10-3,TRBJ2-7,TRBD2,few
CALRTGQVNTEAFF,TGTGCCCTAAGAACGGGACAGGTGAACACTGAAGCTTTCTTT,TRBV6-5,TRBJ1-1,TRBD1,NA
CASRLQTGGNTEAFF,TGTGCCAGCAGGCTACAGACAGGGGGAAACACTGAAGCTTTCTTT,TRBV27,TRBJ1-1,TRBD1,few
CATDRAASYNEQFF,TGTGCCACCGACAGGGCGGCCTCCTACAATGAGCAGTTCTTC,TRBV28,TRBJ2-1,TRBD1,NA
CASSLGVGSPLHF,TGTGCCAGCAGCCTCGGAGTAGGATCACCCCTCCACTTT,TRBV27,TRBJ1-6,NA,NA
CASKWNGRGPMNTEAFF,TGTGCCAGTAAATGGAATGGGAGGGGACCTATGAACACTGAAGCTTTCTTT,TRBV19,TRBJ1-1,NA,few
CASSLGPGQRTGELFF,TGTGCCAGCAGCTTAGGGCCGGGACAGCGCACCGGGGAGCTGTTTTTT,TRBV7-8,TRBJ2-2,TRBD1,once